Listed below are T cell receptor beta chains from one sample, sequenced in a study of blood T cell repertoires in COVID-19. This table comes from immunoSEQ multiplex PCR, and its TCRdb copy is limited to in-frame clones, with some not included. The table has 230,000 or so clones, roughly 80% seen once; the top ten hold 4% to 5.5%. The sample comprised peripheral blood. The receptors here all came from a human donor in a cohort sampled during active COVID-19. Both conserved end residues are part of each CDR3. The D gene is left open where the match is weak. Not every row has a clone size; where given, it reads once, few, many or a size class.

v_call: TRBV5-1; clone_size: .; j_call: TRBJ1-5; d_call: .; cdr3_nt: TGCGCCAGCAAGGGGGGGGACGGACAGCCCCAGCATTTT; cdr3_aa: CASKGGDGQPQHF
v_call: TRBV12-3/TRBV12-4; clone_size: .; j_call: TRBJ1-1; d_call: TRBD1; cdr3_nt: TGTGCCAGCAGTGGACAGACAGGGAGGTTAGCTTTCTTT; cdr3_aa: CASSGQTGRLAFF
v_call: TRBV6-6; clone_size: .; j_call: TRBJ2-4; d_call: .; cdr3_nt: TGTGCCAGGCTCTGGGACATTCGCAAAAACATTCAGTACTTC; cdr3_aa: CARLWDIRKNIQYF
v_call: TRBV28; clone_size: .; j_call: TRBJ1-1; d_call: TRBD1; cdr3_nt: TGTGCCAGCAGTGTGACAGGGTGGCCCGAAGCTTTCTTT; cdr3_aa: CASSVTGWPEAFF
v_call: TRBV27; clone_size: .; j_call: TRBJ1-2; d_call: TRBD1; cdr3_nt: TGTGCCAGCAGCCTTGTCGGACAGGCGGGCTACACCTTC; cdr3_aa: CASSLVGQAGYTF
v_call: TRBV7-2; clone_size: once; j_call: TRBJ2-7; d_call: .; cdr3_nt: TGTGCCAGCGGGCTACAGCAGTACTTC; cdr3_aa: CASGLQQYF
v_call: TRBV11-2; clone_size: many; j_call: TRBJ2-7; d_call: TRBD1; cdr3_nt: TGTGCCAGCAGCTTTTGGACAGGATGGGGTGACGAGCAGTACTTC; cdr3_aa: CASSFWTGWGDEQYF
v_call: TRBV7-3; clone_size: .; j_call: TRBJ2-2; d_call: TRBD1; cdr3_nt: TGTGCCAGCAGCGACCCTCCCGGACAGGGGGCAACCGGGGAGCTGTTTTTT; cdr3_aa: CASSDPPGQGATGELFF
v_call: TRBV28; clone_size: once; j_call: TRBJ2-1; d_call: TRBD2; cdr3_nt: TGTGCCAGCAGACCTCTGGGACTAGCGGGAGTGAATGAGCAGTTCTTC; cdr3_aa: CASRPLGLAGVNEQFF
v_call: TRBV7-8; clone_size: .; j_call: TRBJ2-5; d_call: TRBD2; cdr3_nt: TGTGCCAGCAGCTTAGGTTTGGGACTAGCATTTCAAGAGACCCAGTACTTC; cdr3_aa: CASSLGLGLAFQETQYF
v_call: TRBV18; clone_size: few; j_call: TRBJ2-7; d_call: .; cdr3_nt: TGTGCCAGCTCACTTCCCAGCTCCTACGAGCAGTACTTC; cdr3_aa: CASSLPSSYEQYF
v_call: TRBV20-1; clone_size: .; j_call: TRBJ2-7; d_call: .; cdr3_nt: TGCAGTGCTAGACGACAACACGAGCAGTACTTC; cdr3_aa: CSARRQHEQYF
v_call: TRBV6-2/TRBV6-3; clone_size: .; j_call: TRBJ2-7; d_call: TRBD2; cdr3_nt: TGTGCCAGCAGTTACAGGGGACTAGCGGGAGCGATGTCCTACGAGCAGTACTTC; cdr3_aa: CASSYRGLAGAMSYEQYF
v_call: TRBV29-1; clone_size: .; j_call: TRBJ2-7; d_call: .; cdr3_nt: TGCAGCGTTGACCTGGGGCCGCAACAGTACTTC; cdr3_aa: CSVDLGPQQYF
v_call: TRBV9; clone_size: once; j_call: TRBJ2-1; d_call: TRBD2; cdr3_nt: TGTGCCAGCAGTGCCGGGGGAGACGGCGGGAGGGCCAATGAGCAGTTCTTC; cdr3_aa: CASSAGGDGGRANEQFF
v_call: TRBV6-4; clone_size: .; j_call: TRBJ1-2; d_call: TRBD1; cdr3_nt: TGTGCCAGCAGTGCAGGGGGCGCCGGGGACTATGGCTACACCTTC; cdr3_aa: CASSAGGAGDYGYTF
v_call: TRBV6-5; clone_size: few; j_call: TRBJ2-1; d_call: .; cdr3_nt: TGTGCCAGCAGTTACTCAACCAGGGTGATCAATGAGCAGTTCTTC; cdr3_aa: CASSYSTRVINEQFF
v_call: TRBV28; clone_size: .; j_call: TRBJ1-2; d_call: .; cdr3_nt: TGTGCCAGCAGTTTTGTATGGGGGGGCAGCTATGGCTACACCTTC; cdr3_aa: CASSFVWGGSYGYTF
v_call: TRBV4-2; clone_size: .; j_call: TRBJ1-2; d_call: .; cdr3_nt: TGTGCCAGCAGCCAAGGGGGAGGCGTTCGGTATGGCTACACCTTC; cdr3_aa: CASSQGGGVRYGYTF
v_call: TRBV20-1; clone_size: .; j_call: TRBJ2-7; d_call: TRBD2; cdr3_nt: TGCAGTGCTAGTCCTAGCGGGAGATCCTACGAGCAGTACTTC; cdr3_aa: CSASPSGRSYEQYF
v_call: TRBV2; clone_size: once; j_call: TRBJ2-1; d_call: TRBD1; cdr3_nt: TGTGCCAGCAGTAAAGGACGACAGGGCTATGAGCAGTTCTTC; cdr3_aa: CASSKGRQGYEQFF
v_call: TRBV2; clone_size: medium-sized; j_call: TRBJ1-1; d_call: TRBD1; cdr3_nt: TGTGCCAGCCACCTGGGACAGGTGAGCACTGAAGCTTTCTTT; cdr3_aa: CASHLGQVSTEAFF
v_call: TRBV28; clone_size: .; j_call: TRBJ2-7; d_call: TRBD2; cdr3_nt: TGTGCCAGCAGAGAGACTAGCGGATCTTCCTACGAGCAGTACTTC; cdr3_aa: CASRETSGSSYEQYF
v_call: TRBV5-1; clone_size: .; j_call: TRBJ1-1; d_call: .; cdr3_nt: TGCGCCAGCAGCTATTCGCAGGGCGGCACTGAAGCTTTCTTT; cdr3_aa: CASSYSQGGTEAFF
v_call: TRBV5-1; clone_size: .; j_call: TRBJ1-5; d_call: .; cdr3_nt: TGCGCCAGCAGCTTGGGACAATCCGGTGGGCCCCAGCATTTT; cdr3_aa: CASSLGQSGGPQHF
v_call: TRBV27; clone_size: .; j_call: TRBJ2-7; d_call: .; cdr3_nt: TGTGCCAGCAGTTTATCAGGGGCCCACAGGGAGCAGTACTTC; cdr3_aa: CASSLSGAHREQYF
v_call: TRBV7-3; clone_size: .; j_call: TRBJ1-1; d_call: .; cdr3_nt: TGTGCCAGCAGCGCAACGACAGTCATGAACACTGAAGCTTTCTTT; cdr3_aa: CASSATTVMNTEAFF
v_call: TRBV9; clone_size: .; j_call: TRBJ2-5; d_call: TRBD2; cdr3_nt: TGTGCCAGCAGCGTAGTGCTAGCGGGAGGACAAGAGACCCAGTACTTC; cdr3_aa: CASSVVLAGGQETQYF
v_call: TRBV4-2; clone_size: .; j_call: TRBJ2-3; d_call: .; cdr3_nt: TGTGCCAGCAGCCAAAGCGCGACGTTACCCTTCCCTAGCACAGATACGCAGTATTTT; cdr3_aa: CASSQSATLPFPSTDTQYF
v_call: TRBV29-1; clone_size: few; j_call: TRBJ1-2; d_call: .; cdr3_nt: TGCAGCGCCGTCGGGGTTGGCTATGGCTACACCTTC; cdr3_aa: CSAVGVGYGYTF
v_call: TRBV19; clone_size: .; j_call: TRBJ2-7; d_call: TRBD2; cdr3_nt: TGTGCCAATAGTATCCGAACTGGCGGGAGCTCCTACGAGCAGTACTTC; cdr3_aa: CANSIRTGGSSYEQYF
v_call: TRBV28; clone_size: .; j_call: TRBJ2-7; d_call: TRBD2; cdr3_nt: TGTGCCAGCAGTTTAGGACCTAGCGGGAGTCGATACGAGCAGTACTTC; cdr3_aa: CASSLGPSGSRYEQYF
v_call: TRBV7-3; clone_size: .; j_call: TRBJ2-7; d_call: TRBD1; cdr3_nt: TGTGCCAGCAGCTCCCAAGGGACAGGGGGACCCTACGAGCAGTACTTC; cdr3_aa: CASSSQGTGGPYEQYF
v_call: TRBV3-1/TRBV3-2; clone_size: few; j_call: TRBJ2-7; d_call: .; cdr3_nt: TGTGCCAGCAGCCAAGATGGAGGCTACGAGCAGTACTTC; cdr3_aa: CASSQDGGYEQYF
v_call: TRBV6-5; clone_size: .; j_call: TRBJ1-6; d_call: .; cdr3_nt: TGTGCCAGCAGTTCGGGGGGGGTCACCCTCCACTTT; cdr3_aa: CASSSGGVTLHF
v_call: TRBV19; clone_size: .; j_call: TRBJ2-7; d_call: .; cdr3_nt: TGTGCCAGTACCCTCACCGGGAGCTACGAGCAGTACTTC; cdr3_aa: CASTLTGSYEQYF
v_call: TRBV7-2; clone_size: .; j_call: TRBJ2-1; d_call: .; cdr3_nt: TGTGCCAGCAGCTCCCGGGGGAATGAGCAGTTCTTC; cdr3_aa: CASSSRGNEQFF
v_call: TRBV11-1; clone_size: .; j_call: TRBJ2-1; d_call: .; cdr3_nt: TGTGCCAGCAGCCCGCCAGACTCTGGGGAGCAGTTCTTC; cdr3_aa: CASSPPDSGEQFF
v_call: TRBV27; clone_size: many; j_call: TRBJ2-3; d_call: TRBD1; cdr3_nt: TGTGCCAGCGGTGACAGGGGTTTCGCAGATACGCAGTATTTT; cdr3_aa: CASGDRGFADTQYF
v_call: TRBV5-4; clone_size: .; j_call: TRBJ1-1; d_call: .; cdr3_nt: TGTGCCAGCAGCCTCGGCGGATCGAACACTGAAGCTTTCTTT; cdr3_aa: CASSLGGSNTEAFF
v_call: TRBV4-1; clone_size: .; j_call: TRBJ2-7; d_call: TRBD1; cdr3_nt: TGCGCCAGCAGCCGCTCCCCGGACAGGGACTACGAGCAGTACTTC; cdr3_aa: CASSRSPDRDYEQYF
v_call: TRBV30; clone_size: few; j_call: TRBJ1-6; d_call: .; cdr3_nt: TGTGCCTGGAGTGAGGGGCAGGGTTTAACCTATAATTCACCCCTCCACTTT; cdr3_aa: CAWSEGQGLTYNSPLHF
v_call: TRBV28; clone_size: .; j_call: TRBJ2-1; d_call: TRBD2; cdr3_nt: TGTGCCAGCAGTTCCGGGACTAGCGCCTACAATGAGCAGTTCTTC; cdr3_aa: CASSSGTSAYNEQFF